The 29 T cell receptor beta chains listed next were all sequenced from one sample in a study of blood T cell repertoires in COVID-19. The method was immunoSEQ multiplex PCR; TCRdb's version includes in-frame clones alone and lacks a portion of them. The sample contains about 180,000 clones, about 83% of which appear only once. The sample consisted of peripheral blood. These receptors were taken from a human donor in a cohort sampled during active COVID-19.

The V call is TRBV16, the J call TRBJ2-6, with 8 bases matching TRBD1. The CDR3 extends over 18 amino acids. V gave up 3 bases and J gave up 0 bases; unmatched junction bases: 7. Germline V gives CDR1 KGHSY, CDR2 FQNENV. The CDR3 DNA sequence: TGTGCCAGCAGCCACTTGGACAGGGCATACTCTGGGGCCAACGTCCTGACTTTC. Its protein product is CASSHLDRAYSGANVLTF.

The V call is TRBV5-1, the J call TRBJ2-7, with 7 bases that match TRBD1. Germline trimming cut 4 bases from V and 7 bases from J; bases unmatched to any gene: 5. This CDR3 region has 12 residues. Germline lookup yields CDR1 SGHRS and CDR2 YFSETQ. This CDR3 is CASSEGAGEQYF. The CDR3 bases are TGCGCCAGCAGCGAGGGGGCGGGTGAGCAGTACTTC.

The J gene is TRBJ1-2, the V gene TRBV6-5; 7 bases agree with TRBD1. In germline, CDR1 is MNHEY, CDR2 SVGAGI. The ends lost 6 bases at V and 4 bases at J; junction bases unmatched: 5. The CDR3 sequence is 13 residues long. The CDR3 spells CASRFTGAYGYTF. The CDR3 DNA reads as TGTGCCAGCAGGTTCACAGGGGCCTATGGCTACACCTTC.

V usage is TRBV12-3 or TRBV12-4 and J usage is TRBJ1-6; 9 bases are shared with TRBD1. This CDR3 contains 11 residues. The ends lost 2 bases at V and 19 bases at J; junction bases unmatched: 3. The CDR3 region is CASSLRDRVHF. DNA of the CDR3: TGTGCCAGCAGTTTACGGGACAGGGTACACTTT.

The CDR3, as DNA: TGTGCCACCAGCAGAGATAATAGCGGAAAAGAGACCCAGTACTTC. It yields the protein CATSRDNSGKETQYF. This sequence joins TRBV15 and TRBJ2-5, with D maybe TRBD2 (6 bases). The ends were cut back, 0 bases at V and 3 bases at J, with 11 bases in the middle. Germline lookup yields CDR1 LNHNV and CDR2 YYDKDF (reference sequence). This CDR3 comprises 15 residues.

The rearrangement joins TRBV19 to TRBJ1-5; D is perhaps TRBD1 (5 bases). This CDR3 region has 15 residues. CDR1 LNHDA and CDR2 SQIVND come from the germline V gene (reference sequence). V dropped 3 bases and J dropped 1 base, with 10 bases sitting between them. CDR3 residues: CASSMTGGSNQPQHF. The CDR3 DNA is TGTGCCAGTAGTATGACGGGGGGGAGCAATCAGCCCCAGCATTTT.

The V and J genes are TRBV18 and TRBJ1-1; D is ambiguous. The CDR3 spans 15 residues. The germline gives CDR1 KGHSH, CDR2 LQKENI. The V end lost 1 base, the J end lost 1 base, and 10 bases lay between the germline ends. In DNA, the CDR3 is TGTGCCAGCTCACCACTGGCAGTAAGGAACACTGAAGCTTTCTTT. Protein sequence: CASSPLAVRNTEAFF.

This chain links TRBV25-1 with TRBJ1-1; TRBD1 agrees at 7 bases. Germline assignment: CDR1 MGHDK and CDR2 SYGVNS. The CDR3 spans 15 residues. With V trimmed by 1 base and J by 6 bases, 8 bases remained unmatched. CDR3 sequence reads: CASSESDRRRSEAFF. The CDR3 DNA reads as TGTGCCAGCAGTGAATCGGACAGGAGAAGGTCTGAAGCTTTCTTT.

The chain carries TRBV6-1 and TRBJ2-7, with 9 bases fitting TRBD1. V lost 2 bases, J lost 3 bases, and 2 bases stayed unmatched. The CDR3 runs to 14 residues. The germline gives CDR1 MNHNS, CDR2 SASEGT. The CDR3 region is CASSERTGVYEQYF. The CDR3 DNA follows: TGTGCCAGCAGTGAAAGGACAGGGGTCTACGAGCAGTACTTC.

The CDR3 protein is CASSIKGLGQYF. CDR3 nucleotide sequence: TGTGCCAGCTCAATAAAGGGGCTCGGGCAGTACTTC. The chain uses TRBV18 and TRBJ2-7, with D maybe TRBD1 (5 bases). Germline V gene lookup returns CDR1 KGHSH and CDR2 LQKENI. Trimming removed 5 bases from V and 9 bases from J, with 14 bases in between. The CDR3 contains 12 residues.

V gene TRBV24-1 combines with J gene TRBJ1-5; the match to TRBD1 covers 7 bases. CDR1 and CDR2 (germline): KGHDR, SFDVKD. CDR3 length: 13 amino acids. V shed 4 bases, J shed 4 bases, and the junction held 0 bases outside the gene matches. CDR3 sequence reads: CATSETGNQPQHF. The CDR3 nucleotides read TGTGCCACCAGTGAGACAGGGAATCAGCCCCAGCATTTT.

Worth noting for this clone: The junction and the germline gene differ at one end; a read error may be behind it. V gene TRBV12-3 or TRBV12-4 combines with J gene TRBJ2-7; tentative D call: TRBD1 (6 bases). CDR3 length: 12 amino acids. The CDR3 nucleotides are TGTGCCAGCAGCACCTCTACAGGGCAGGAGGACTTC. Translation: CASSTSTGQEDF.

J is TRBJ2-2 and V is TRBV7-8; tentatively, D is TRBD2 (6 bases). V shed 1 base and J shed 8 bases, with 8 bases lying between them. This CDR3 comprises 13 residues. Germline V gene sequence: CDR1 SGHVS, CDR2 FQNEAQ. CDR3 residues: CASSLVGGGELFF. The CDR3 nucleotides are TGTGCCAGCAGCTTAGTCGGGGGAGGGGAGCTGTTTTTT.

This clone has just one count. Other DNA sequences in the sample encode the same CDR3. The V and J genes are TRBV27 and TRBJ2-7; tentative D call: TRBD1 (6 bases). The CDR3 spans 13 residues. The V gene's germline CDR1 is MNHEY and CDR2 SMNVEV (reference sequence). The V end was cut by 3 bases, the J end by 2 bases, with 8 bases between. CDR3 in amino acids: CASSLDRTYEQYF. The DNA of the CDR3 is TGTGCCAGCAGTTTGGACAGAACCTACGAGCAGTACTTC.

V usage is TRBV25-1 and J usage is TRBJ2-5; 9 nucleotides agree with TRBD1. V trimming: 5 bases; J trimming: 10 bases; junction bases outside the gene matches: 2. The CDR3 is 11 residues long. Germline V gene data show CDR1 as MGHDK and CDR2 as SYGVNS. CDR3 DNA: TGTGCCAGCAGTACGACAGGGGGCCAGTACTTC. It yields the protein CASSTTGGQYF.

The chain is built from TRBV9 and TRBJ1-3; 7 nucleotides agree with TRBD1. With 4 bases clipped from V and 3 bases from J, the junction kept 10 bases outside the gene matches. This CDR3 contains 16 residues. Per the germline V gene, CDR1 is SGDLS and CDR2 is YYNGEE. CDR3 region: CASSTPFRTGGNTIYF. DNA of the CDR3: TGTGCCAGCAGCACACCCTTTCGGACAGGTGGAAACACCATATATTTT.

This sequence joins TRBV29-1 and TRBJ1-1, with 9 bases aligning to TRBD1. CDR1 and CDR2 from the germline V gene are SQVTM and ANQGSEA. J gave up 1 base and V 6 bases, and 3 bases lay outside the gene matches. The length of the CDR3 is 13 residues. This CDR3 reads CSVQGQGNTEAFF. DNA for the CDR3: TGCAGCGTGCAGGGACAGGGGAACACTGAAGCTTTCTTT.

This chain joins TRBV6-5 and TRBJ2-7, with 13 bases identical to TRBD2. The CDR3 covers 15 residues. Unmatched junction bases numbered 4, after V lost 6 bases and J lost 2 bases. Germline V gene sequence: CDR1 MNHEY, CDR2 SVGAGI. The CDR3 region has the DNA TGTGCCAGCAGACTCGGGACTAGCGGGACCTACGAGCAGTACTTC. Residues: CASRLGTSGTYEQYF.

The table lists this clone with a few counts. The rearrangement uses TRBV11-2 and TRBJ1-2, with a tentative D call TRBD1 (5 bases). The germline CDR1 and CDR2 sequences are SGHAT and FQNNGV. The CDR3 runs 13 residues. Trimming removed 0 bases from V and 5 bases from J, with 7 bases in between. The CDR3: CASSLDREYGYTF. The CDR3 nucleotides read TGTGCCAGCAGCTTAGACAGGGAATATGGCTACACCTTC.

The CDR3 spells CSASVGTGSSGANVLTF. CDR3 bases: TGCAGTGCTAGTGTCGGGACAGGGAGCTCTGGGGCCAACGTCCTGACTTTC. The gene calls are TRBV20-1 and TRBJ2-6; 9 nucleotides match TRBD1. The V gene's germline CDR1 is DFQATT and CDR2 SNEGSKA (reference sequence). The CDR3 is made up of 17 amino acids. V shed 3 bases and J 0 bases; nucleotides not matched to a gene: 6.

This clone was recorded once. The chain recombines TRBV5-1 with TRBJ2-7, with 12 bases aligning to TRBD1. Germline loops: CDR1 SGHRS, CDR2 YFSETQ. The CDR3 has 14 residues. The trim removed 5 bases at V and 7 bases at J, leaving 7 bases unmatched. This chain's CDR3 is CASSYGTGGQEQYF. In nucleotides, the CDR3 is TGCGCCAGCAGTTACGGGACAGGGGGCCAGGAGCAGTACTTC.

The V and J genes are TRBV3-1 (or the pseudogene TRBV3-2) and TRBJ2-7; 11 positions agree with TRBD1. The CDR3 runs to 13 residues. V gave up 8 bases and J gave up 4 bases; unmatched junction bases: 4. Germline CDR1 reads LGHDT; CDR2 reads YNNKEL (reference sequence). CDR3 sequence (DNA): TGTGCCAGCCCCGGACAGGGGGCTTACGAGCAGTACTTC. It codes for CASPGQGAYEQYF.

This clone was seen a few times. This CDR3 is CATRLGEQYF. In DNA form, the CDR3 reads TGTGCCACCCGCCTAGGCGAGCAGTACTTC. The rearrangement uses TRBV2 and TRBJ2-7, with D hard to call. This CDR3 has 10 residues. Deletions cut 10 bases from V and 6 bases from J, with 10 bases between. CDR1 is SNHLY, CDR2 FYNNEI, per germline.

The chain uses TRBV7-8 and TRBJ2-5; perhaps TRBD2 as D (7 bases). Germline CDR1 is SGHVS and CDR2 is FQNEAQ. The CDR3 extends over 15 amino acids. The V end lost 5 bases, the J end lost 7 bases, and 20 bases lay between the germline ends. In nucleotides, the CDR3 is TGTGCCAGCAGCCAGGGCCTCTCAGGGGAGGGGACCCAGTACTTC. Amino acid sequence: CASSQGLSGEGTQYF.

The V and J genes are TRBV10-3 and TRBJ2-1; a weak D match, TRBD2 (6 bases). Germline V gene sequence: CDR1 ENHRY, CDR2 SYGVKD. The length of the CDR3 is 16 residues. V lost 6 bases and J lost 8, with 23 bases in between. CDR3 protein: CAIRTGSGEGLDEQFF. In nucleotides, the CDR3 is TGTGCCATCAGGACCGGGTCGGGAGAAGGGTTGGATGAGCAGTTCTTC.

V gene TRBV5-4 combines with J gene TRBJ1-2, with TRBD1 identical over 9 bases. CDR3 length: 15 residues. Trimming removed 9 bases from V and 2 bases from J; junction bases left unmatched: 11. The germline V gene encodes CDR1 SGHNT and CDR2 YYREEE (reference sequence). The chain's CDR3 is CAKIIDRGDNYGYTF. The CDR3 coding sequence is TGTGCCAAAATAATTGACAGGGGGGACAACTATGGCTACACCTTC.

The rearrangement links TRBV28 to TRBJ1-1; TRBD1 aligns across 11 bases. The V and J ends lost 9 bases and 4 bases, in that order; junction bases with no gene match: 7. CDR3 size: 14 residues. CDR1 is MDHEN and CDR2 is SYDVKM in the germline V gene. CDR3 residues: CASAGTGGSTEAFF. The DNA for the CDR3 is TGTGCCAGTGCCGGGACAGGGGGTAGCACTGAAGCTTTCTTT.

The chain carries TRBV25-1 and TRBJ2-1, with TRBD2 matching over 7 bases. V shed 4 bases and J 3 bases; nucleotides not matched to a gene: 6. CDR1 MGHDK and CDR2 SYGVNS come from the germline V gene. This CDR3 comprises 15 residues. CDR3 region: CASSGSGKLYNEQFF. CDR3 nucleotides: TGTGCCAGCAGTGGAAGCGGGAAACTCTACAATGAGCAGTTCTTC.

This chain connects TRBV4-3 to TRBJ2-7; TRBD2 matches at 12 bases. This CDR3 region has 16 residues. Unmatched junction bases numbered 7, after V lost 1 base and J lost 6 bases. CDR1 and CDR2 (germline): LGHNA, YSLEER. The CDR3 sequence: CASSQVLAGGPGEQYF. CDR3 sequence (DNA): TGCGCCAGCAGCCAAGTCCTAGCGGGAGGGCCGGGCGAGCAGTACTTC.